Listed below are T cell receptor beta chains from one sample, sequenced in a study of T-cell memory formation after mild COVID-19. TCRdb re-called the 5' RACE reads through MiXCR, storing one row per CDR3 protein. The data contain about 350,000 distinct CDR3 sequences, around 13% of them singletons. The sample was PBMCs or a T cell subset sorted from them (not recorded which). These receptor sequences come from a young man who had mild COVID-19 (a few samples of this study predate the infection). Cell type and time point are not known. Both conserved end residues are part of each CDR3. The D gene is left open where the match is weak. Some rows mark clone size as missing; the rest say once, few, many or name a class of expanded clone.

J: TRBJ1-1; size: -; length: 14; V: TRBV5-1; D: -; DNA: TGCGCCAGCAGCCCTGGGGCGGCGGGAACTGAAGCTTTCTTT; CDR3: CASSPGAAGTEAFF
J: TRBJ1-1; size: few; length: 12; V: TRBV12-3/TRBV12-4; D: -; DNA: TGTGCCAGCAGTTCTCGGACAAGTGAAGCTTTCTTT; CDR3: CASSSRTSEAFF
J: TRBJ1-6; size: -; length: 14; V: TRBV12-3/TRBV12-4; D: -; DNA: TGTGCCAGCAGCCCGAACAGGGTTGGGTCACCCCTCCACTTT; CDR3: CASSPNRVGSPLHF
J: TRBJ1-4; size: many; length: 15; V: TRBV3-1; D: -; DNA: TGTGCCAGCAGCCAAGATTCGCAGGATACTGAAAAACTGTTTTTT; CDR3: CASSQDSQDTEKLFF
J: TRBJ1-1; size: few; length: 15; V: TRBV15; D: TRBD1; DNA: TGTGCCACCAGGATAATGACAGGGGGCAGGACTGAAGCTTTCTTT; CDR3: CATRIMTGGRTEAFF
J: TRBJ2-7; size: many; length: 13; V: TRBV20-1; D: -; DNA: TGCAGTGCCCCGTCCCTTGGCTCCTACGAGCAGTACTTC; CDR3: CSAPSLGSYEQYF
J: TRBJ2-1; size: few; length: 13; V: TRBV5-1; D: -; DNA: TGCGCCAGCAGCTTGGCCTCCCGGGATGAGCAGTTCTTC; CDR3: CASSLASRDEQFF
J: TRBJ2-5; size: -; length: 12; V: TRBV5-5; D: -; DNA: TGTGCCAGCAGCTACCGCGAGAGTAGACAGTACTTC; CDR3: CASSYRESRQYF
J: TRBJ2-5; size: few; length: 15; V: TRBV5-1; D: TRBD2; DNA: TGCGCCAGCAGCCCTTTAGCGGGGAGAACGGAGACCCAGTACTTC; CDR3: CASSPLAGRTETQYF
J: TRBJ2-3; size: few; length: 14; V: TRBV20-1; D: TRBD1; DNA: TGCAGTGCCAAGACAGGGTCCGGCGCAGATACGCAGTATTTT; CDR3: CSAKTGSGADTQYF
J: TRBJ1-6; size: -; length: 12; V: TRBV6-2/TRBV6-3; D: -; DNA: TGTGCCAGCAATAACGCGGAATCACCCCTCCACTTT; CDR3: CASNNAESPLHF
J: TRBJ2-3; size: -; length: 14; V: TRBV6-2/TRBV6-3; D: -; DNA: TGTGCCAGCAGTACCGGGACGGGCACAGATACGCAGTATTTT; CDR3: CASSTGTGTDTQYF
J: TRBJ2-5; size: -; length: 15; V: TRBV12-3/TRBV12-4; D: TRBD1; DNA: TGTGCCAGCAGGCCTCGACAGGGGGCGAGAGAGACCCAGTACTTC; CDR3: CASRPRQGARETQYF
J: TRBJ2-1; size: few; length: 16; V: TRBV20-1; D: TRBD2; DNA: TGCAGTGCTAGAGATGGCGGGGGGAGCTCCTACAATGAGCAGTTCTTC; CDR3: CSARDGGGSSYNEQFF
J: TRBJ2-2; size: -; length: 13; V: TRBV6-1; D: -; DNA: TGTGCCAGCAATAACGGAGGGGTCGGGGAGCTGTTTTTT; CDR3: CASNNGGVGELFF
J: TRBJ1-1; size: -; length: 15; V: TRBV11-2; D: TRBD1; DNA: TGTGCCAGCAGCTTTTACAGGGGGGAGGACACTGAAGCTTTCTTT; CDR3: CASSFYRGEDTEAFF
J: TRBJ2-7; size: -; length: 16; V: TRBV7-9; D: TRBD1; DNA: TGTGCCAGCAGCTTAAGAGTTCAGGGGGCCCTCCGGGAGCAGTACTTC; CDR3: CASSLRVQGALREQYF
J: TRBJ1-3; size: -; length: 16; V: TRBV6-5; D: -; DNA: TGTGCCAGCAATCCGGGACGGCTTAGCTCTGGAAACACCATATATTTT; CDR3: CASNPGRLSSGNTIYF
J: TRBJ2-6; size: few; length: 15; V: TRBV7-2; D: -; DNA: TGTGCCAGCAGCTTCCGGAGCTCTGGGGCCAACGTCCTGACTTTC; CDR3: CASSFRSSGANVLTF
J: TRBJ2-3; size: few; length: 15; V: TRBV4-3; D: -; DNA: TGCGCCAGCAGCCAGGAACTGGGCAGCACAGATACGCAGTATTTT; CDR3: CASSQELGSTDTQYF
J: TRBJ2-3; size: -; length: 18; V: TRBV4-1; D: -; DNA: TGCGCCAGCAGCCAAGTGGACCTCGGGCGGGGCTGGGCAGATACGCAGTATTTT; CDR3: CASSQVDLGRGWADTQYF
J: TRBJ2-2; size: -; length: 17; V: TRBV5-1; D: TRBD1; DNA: TGCGCCAGCAGCTCCCCCCGGGACAGGGCCTCCACCGGGGAGCTGTTTTTT; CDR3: CASSSPRDRASTGELFF
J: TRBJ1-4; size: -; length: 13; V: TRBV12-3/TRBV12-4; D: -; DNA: TGTGCCAGCAGTTTAGGACAACTTGAAAAACTGTTTTTT; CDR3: CASSLGQLEKLFF
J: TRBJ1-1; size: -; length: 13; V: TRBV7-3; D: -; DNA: TGTGCCAGCAGCACGGCCGGGACGGAAGAAGCTTTCTTT; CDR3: CASSTAGTEEAFF
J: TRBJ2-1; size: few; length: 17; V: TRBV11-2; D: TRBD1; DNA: TGTGCCAGCAGCCCCCAGATTTGGGACAGGGCCTACAATGAGCAGTTCTTC; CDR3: CASSPQIWDRAYNEQFF
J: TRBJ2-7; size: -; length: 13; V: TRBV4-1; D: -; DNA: TGCGCCAGCAGCCAAGTCGACTTGGAAGAGCAGTACTTC; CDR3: CASSQVDLEEQYF
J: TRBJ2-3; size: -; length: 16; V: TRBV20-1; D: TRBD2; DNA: TGCAGTGCTAGAGGCGCAAGTAGCGGGAACGCAGATACGCAGTATTTT; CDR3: CSARGASSGNADTQYF
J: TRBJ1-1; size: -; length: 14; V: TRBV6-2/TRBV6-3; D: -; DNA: TGTGCCAGCAGTTACTCGGAAGTGGACACTGAAGCTTTCTTT; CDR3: CASSYSEVDTEAFF
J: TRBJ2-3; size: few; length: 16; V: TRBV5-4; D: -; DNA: TGTGCCAGCAGCTTGTCCGCGGGCCCTAGCACAGATACGCAGTATTTT; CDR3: CASSLSAGPSTDTQYF
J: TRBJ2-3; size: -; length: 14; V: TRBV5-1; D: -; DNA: TGCGCCAGCAGCCCCTCCCCTAGCACAGATACGCAGTATTTT; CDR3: CASSPSPSTDTQYF
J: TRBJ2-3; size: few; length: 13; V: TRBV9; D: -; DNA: TGTGCCAGCAGCGAGGACGGACCCAATACGCAGTATTTT; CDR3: CASSEDGPNTQYF
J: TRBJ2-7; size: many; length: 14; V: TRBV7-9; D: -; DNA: TGTGCCAGCAGCCCTAGGGGGGTGGCCTACGAGCAGTACTTC; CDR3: CASSPRGVAYEQYF
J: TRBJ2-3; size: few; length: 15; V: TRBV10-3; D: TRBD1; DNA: TGTGCCATCAGGCCCAGGACAGGGGGCTCAGATACGCAGTATTTT; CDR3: CAIRPRTGGSDTQYF
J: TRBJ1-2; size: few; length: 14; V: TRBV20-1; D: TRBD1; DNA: TGCAGTGCTAGTGAGATTACTCAGGGGGCAAAAGACACCTTC; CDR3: CSASEITQGAKDTF
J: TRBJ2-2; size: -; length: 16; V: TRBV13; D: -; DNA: TGTGCCAGCAGCTTAGGAGAAGGGGCGTACACCGGGGAGCTGTTTTTT; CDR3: CASSLGEGAYTGELFF
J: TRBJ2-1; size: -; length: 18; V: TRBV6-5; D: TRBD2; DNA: TGTGCCAGCAGTTACCTGACTAGCGGGGGAAGCTCCTACAATGAGCAGTTCTTC; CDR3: CASSYLTSGGSSYNEQFF
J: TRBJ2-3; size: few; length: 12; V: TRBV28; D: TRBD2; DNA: TGTGCCGCCGGTCTAGCGGGGGATACGCAGTATTTT; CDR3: CAAGLAGDTQYF
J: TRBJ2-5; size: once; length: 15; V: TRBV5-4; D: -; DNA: TGTGCCAGCAGCCCCGGTAGGGGAGACCAAGAGACCCAGTACTTC; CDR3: CASSPGRGDQETQYF
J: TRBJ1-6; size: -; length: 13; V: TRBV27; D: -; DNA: TGTGCCAGCAGTTTAGTCGGACTCAGGCCCCTCCACTTT; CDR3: CASSLVGLRPLHF
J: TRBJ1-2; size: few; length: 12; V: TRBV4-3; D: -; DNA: TGCGCCAGCAGCCAAGAGGGGGTTGGCTACACCTTC; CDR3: CASSQEGVGYTF
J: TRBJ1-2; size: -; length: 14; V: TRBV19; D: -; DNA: TGTGCCAGTAGCCAACCGACCGGGATCTATGGCTACACCTTC; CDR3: CASSQPTGIYGYTF
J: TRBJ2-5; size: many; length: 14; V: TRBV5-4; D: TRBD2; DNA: TGTGCCAGCAGCCCCTCGGGGGGGAAGGAGACCCAGTACTTC; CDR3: CASSPSGGKETQYF
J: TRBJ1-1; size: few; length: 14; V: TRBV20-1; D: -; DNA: TGCAGTGCTAGATTAGCACGAATGAACACTGAAGCTTTCTTT; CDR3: CSARLARMNTEAFF
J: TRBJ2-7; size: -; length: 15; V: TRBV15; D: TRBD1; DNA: TGTGCCACCTCTCAGCCGTCAGAGGGGGCTTACGAGCAGTACTTC; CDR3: CATSQPSEGAYEQYF
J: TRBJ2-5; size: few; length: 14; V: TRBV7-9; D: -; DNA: TGTGCCAGCAGCTTACGACCCGGATGGGAGACCCAGTACTTC; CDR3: CASSLRPGWETQYF
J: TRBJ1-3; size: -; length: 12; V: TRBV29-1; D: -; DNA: TGCAGCGTTGTCTCGCTTGGAAACACCATATATTTT; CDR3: CSVVSLGNTIYF
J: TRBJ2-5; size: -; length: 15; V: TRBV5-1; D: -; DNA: TGCGCCAGCAGCTTGGACCAGGGCGGGGTTGGGACCCAGTACTTC; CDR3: CASSLDQGGVGTQYF
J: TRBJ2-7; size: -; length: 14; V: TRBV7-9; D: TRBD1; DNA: TGTGCCAGCATCGACAGGGGGAAATCCTACGAGCAGTACTTC; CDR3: CASIDRGKSYEQYF
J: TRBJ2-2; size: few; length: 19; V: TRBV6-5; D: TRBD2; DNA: TGTGCCAGCAGTTACTCTTTCCGGCTAGCGGGGGGGAACACCGGGGAGCTGTTTTTT; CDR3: CASSYSFRLAGGNTGELFF
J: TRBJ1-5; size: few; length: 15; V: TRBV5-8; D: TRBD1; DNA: TGTGCCAGCAGGGAATACAGGGGTGGCAATCAGCCCCAGCATTTT; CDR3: CASREYRGGNQPQHF
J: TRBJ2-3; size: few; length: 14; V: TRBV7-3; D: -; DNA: TGTGCCAGCAGCTCGGCCAATCGGGGGAATACGCAGTATTTT; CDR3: CASSSANRGNTQYF